This T cell receptor beta chain was found in a study of Ad26.COV2.S vaccination and SARS-CoV-2 variants. As for treatment: 15 to 20 received Ad26.COV2.S at low or high dose, single or two shots; five or six received placebo; per-sample allocation not given. Sampling was done on day 63 after the first vaccine or placebo injection. An Ad26 vector carrying the Wuhan-strain SARS-CoV-2 spike served as the vaccine. Measured with immunoSEQ multiplex PCR; TCRdb has only the in-frame clones, and not every one. The sample consists of around 340,000 clones, roughly 91% of them appearing once. Germline V gene lookup returns CDR1 MNHEY and CDR2 SVGAGI. CDR3 length: 14 amino acids. V dropped 6 bases and J dropped 5 bases, with 16 bases sitting between them.

The chain recombines TRBV6-5 with TRBJ1-2; D is ambiguous. The receptor was derived from a person aged 18-60 years who received the Ad26.COV2.S COVID-19 vaccine or a placebo. Sequences were derived from peripheral blood, sampled in a trial of Ad26.COV2.S vaccine versus placebo. CDR3: CASSARPDLYGYTF. Here the CDR3 DNA reads TGTGCCAGCAGCGCTCGGCCCGATCTTTATGGCTACACCTTC.